Presented here are 7 T cell receptor beta chains from one specimen sequenced in a study of T cell clonality in common variable immunodeficiency. Repertoires were generated with immunoSEQ multiplex PCR, while TCRdb's copy carries only in-frame clones and drops some. Observed in the sample are tens of thousands of clones, none of them singletons. Input material: peripheral blood mononuclear cells. The receptor source for this set is a person between 18 and 75 years old in good health.

This clone was recorded many times. The sequenced fragment ends 3 residues before the CDR3 boundary, so the rest is inferred from the germline J gene. J is TRBJ2-3 and V is TRBV12-3 or TRBV12-4; D is ambiguous. The CDR3 spans 12 residues. Trimming removed 3 bases from V and 6 bases from J, with 7 bases in between. CDR3 DNA (partial): TGTGCCAGCAGTTTCCTTCTGGATACG. Translating gives CASSFLLDT. The full CDR3 sequence reads CASSFLLDTQYF.

With regard to this clone: This may be a read error, as it is one base from a much larger clone. The read ends 3 residues early relative to the CDR3; the germline J gene fills the gap. The identical CDR3 is also encoded by other nucleotide sequences in the sample. The chain has TRBV29-1 and TRBJ1-2, with TRBD1 identical over 8 bases. Per the germline V gene, CDR1 is SQVTM and CDR2 is ANQGSEA. This CDR3 comprises 16 residues. The CDR3: CSVPSGRTGRGYGYTF. Incomplete CDR3 DNA: TGCAGCGTTCCCTCAGGTAGGACAGGGAGAGGATATGGA.

This clone was detected ten times or more. The read gets to within 3 residues of the CDR3 end, and the germline J gene fills in the rest. The chain joins TRBV20-1 to TRBJ2-1; 8 bases line up with TRBD2. CDR1 and CDR2 (germline): DFQATT, SNEGSKA (reference sequence). V dropped 6 bases and J dropped 7; count of bases not matched to a gene: 11. The CDR3 runs 14 residues. The CDR3 protein is CSAVLAGLGNEQFF. The sequenced CDR3 bases are TGCAGTGCGGTTTTAGCGGGATTAGGTAATGAG.

This clone showed up many times. The read halts 3 residues ahead of the CDR3 end, with the missing end drawn from the germline J gene. The V gene is TRBV6-2 or TRBV6-3, the J gene TRBJ2-7; D remains ambiguous. The CDR3 is made up of 13 amino acids. Trimming left V 5 bases short and J 3 bases short, with 11 bases between. CDR1 and CDR2 (germline): MNHEY, SVGEGT. The chain's CDR3 is CASSEVLIYEQYF. The DNA read from the CDR3 is TGTGCCAGCAGTGAGGTGTTGATCTACGAG.

This clone occurred many times. The read terminates 3 residues ahead of where the CDR3 ends, so the germline J gene completes it. This sequence joins TRBV5-1 and TRBJ2-7, with 7 positions matching TRBD1. J lost 2 bases, V lost 6 bases, and 8 bases had no gene match. This CDR3 is 14 amino acids long. The germline gives CDR1 SGHRS, CDR2 YFSETQ. The CDR3 is CASKTEGAAYEQYF. CDR3 DNA, as far as it was read: TGCGCCAGCAAGACTGAGGGGGCGGCCTACGAG. Full variable domain (outside the CDR3, taken from reference TRBV5-1 and TRBJ2-7): KAGVTQTPRYLIKTRGQQVTLSCSPISGHRSVSWYQQTPGQGLQFLFEYFSETQRNKGNFPGRFSGRQFSNSRSEMNVSTLELGDSALYLCASKTEGAAYEQYFGPGTRLTVT.

This clone has ten or more counts. The read terminates 3 residues ahead of where the CDR3 ends, so the germline J gene completes it. The chain combines TRBV4-1 with TRBJ2-1; 8 nucleotides match TRBD2. V dropped 4 bases and J dropped 4; count of bases not matched to a gene: 9. The CDR3 contains 16 residues. Germline CDR1 is MGHRA and CDR2 is YSYEKL. The CDR3 DNA, read in part, is TGCGCCAGCAGCCTCTCCGGGGTAGCGGGGTACAATGAG. This sequence encodes CASSLSGVAGYNE. The full CDR3 is CASSLSGVAGYNEQFF.

This clone was seen ten or more times. The observed sequence ends 3 residues before the CDR3 terminus, with the missing tail filled in from the germline J gene. The V and J genes are TRBV20-1 and TRBJ2-7; D perhaps matches TRBD1 (6 bases). The CDR3 runs 13 residues. V lost 5 bases and J lost 3, with 14 bases in between. CDR1 is DFQATT, CDR2 SNEGSKA, per germline (reference sequence). CDR3 sequence reads: CSAARTAIYEQYF. CDR3 bases read: TGCAGTGCTGCCAGGACAGCGATCTACGAG.